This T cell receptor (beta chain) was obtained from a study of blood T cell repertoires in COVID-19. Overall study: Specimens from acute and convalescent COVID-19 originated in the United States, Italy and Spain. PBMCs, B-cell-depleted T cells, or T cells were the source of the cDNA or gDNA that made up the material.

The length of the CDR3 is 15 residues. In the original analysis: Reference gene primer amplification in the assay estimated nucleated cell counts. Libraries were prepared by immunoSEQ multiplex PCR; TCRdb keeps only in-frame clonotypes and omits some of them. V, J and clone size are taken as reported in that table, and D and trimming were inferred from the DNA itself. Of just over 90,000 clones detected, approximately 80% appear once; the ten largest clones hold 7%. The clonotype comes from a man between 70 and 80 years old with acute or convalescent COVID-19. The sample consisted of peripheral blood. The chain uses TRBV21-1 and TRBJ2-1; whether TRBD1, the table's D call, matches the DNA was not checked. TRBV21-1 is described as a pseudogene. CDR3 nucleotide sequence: TGTGCCAGCAGCAAAGCCGGGACAGGGGAGAATGAGCAGTTCTTC. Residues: CASSKAGTGENEQFF.